This is a list of T cell receptor beta chains from one sample in a study of shared clonotypes between healthy human individuals. TCRdb keeps only in-frame clones here, not all; method: immunoSEQ multiplex PCR. This sample has 1.6 million or so clones, with approximately 97% found just once. The sequenced sample consisted of naive CD4+ T cells sorted from blood. All receptors come from a man between 25 and 39 years old in good health. Both conserved end residues are part of each CDR3. The D gene is left open where the match is weak. Expanded clones get a size class; other rows say once, few or many, or leave the size out.

NA	TRBV2	TRBJ2-3	NA	TGTGCCAGCAGCCGCAGCACAGATACGCAGTATTTT	CASSRSTDTQYF
NA	TRBV28	TRBJ2-3	NA	TGTGCCAGCAGTTTTAGCCCACCAGATACGCAGTATTTT	CASSFSPPDTQYF
TRBD1	TRBV9	TRBJ2-7	NA	TGTGCCAGCAGCCCCGGACAGGTCTCCTACGAGCAGTACTTC	CASSPGQVSYEQYF
NA	TRBV5-1	TRBJ1-3	NA	TGCGCCAGCAGCTTGGATAGGGGAGGAAACACCATATATTTT	CASSLDRGGNTIYF
TRBD1	TRBV5-1	TRBJ1-1	NA	TGCGCCAGCAGCTCCGACAGGGTCAGAATGAACACTGAAGCTTTCTTT	CASSSDRVRMNTEAFF
NA	TRBV18	TRBJ2-7	NA	TGTGCCAGCTCACCTGGGACTCCATACGAGCAGTACTTC	CASSPGTPYEQYF
TRBD1	TRBV5-1	TRBJ1-2	NA	TGCGCCAGCAGCTTGGGGGGACAGGGATTCTATGGCTACACCTTC	CASSLGGQGFYGYTF
TRBD1	TRBV7-9	TRBJ2-5	NA	TGTGCCAGCAGCCTCAGACAGGGGGCAATCGGGGAGACCCAGTACTTC	CASSLRQGAIGETQYF
TRBD1	TRBV5-1	TRBJ2-6	NA	TGCGCCAGCGGCAACGCAGGGGGCGGCTCTGGGGCCAACGTCCTGACTTTC	CASGNAGGGSGANVLTF
TRBD1	TRBV11-2	TRBJ2-7	NA	TGTGCCAGCAGCCCCCCGCGAAGGACAGGGGGCTTATACGAGCAGTACTTC	CASSPPRRTGGLYEQYF
NA	TRBV6-1	TRBJ2-2	NA	TGTGCCAGCAGTGACCAGGGTATCGGGGAGCTGTTTTTT	CASSDQGIGELFF
TRBD1	TRBV12-5	TRBJ2-3	NA	TGTGCTAGTGGTTCCGGCCAAGGATCGGGACAGGGGGGGATAACGCAGTATTTT	CASGSGQGSGQGGITQYF
TRBD2	TRBV4-1	TRBJ2-3	once	TGCGCCAGCAGCCAAACTAGCGGAGCTAGCACAGATACGCAGTATTTT	CASSQTSGASTDTQYF
NA	TRBV5-1	TRBJ1-1	NA	TGCGCCAGCAGCTTGACCCCAAGGGCTACTGAAGCTTTCTTT	CASSLTPRATEAFF
TRBD1	TRBV7-2	TRBJ1-5	NA	TGTGCCAGCAGCCTTGGGACAGGTAGCAATCAGCCCCAGCATTTT	CASSLGTGSNQPQHF
NA	TRBV10-1	TRBJ2-5	NA	TGCGCCCAGCAGGCAGCTTCTCAAGAGACCCAGTACTTC	CAQQAASQETQYF
TRBD2	TRBV5-4	TRBJ2-7	NA	TGTGCCAGCAGCCTCAGGCGGGGGGACTACGAGCAGTACTTC	CASSLRRGDYEQYF
NA	TRBV18	TRBJ1-1	NA	TGTGCCAGCTCACGCGGCGGGGCTGGCACTGAAGCTTTCTTT	CASSRGGAGTEAFF
TRBD2	TRBV7-9	TRBJ2-7	NA	TGTGCCAGCAGCTTAGCCCTAGCGGGAGGACCCTACGAGCAGTACTTC	CASSLALAGGPYEQYF
NA	TRBV28	TRBJ2-2	NA	TGTGCCAGCAGCGGGGTCAACACCGGGGAGCTGTTTTTT	CASSGVNTGELFF
TRBD1	TRBV28	TRBJ2-1	NA	TGTGCCAGCAGCCAGGGACAGATGTACAATGAGCAGTTCTTC	CASSQGQMYNEQFF
NA	TRBV5-6	TRBJ2-7	NA	TGTGCCAGCAGCTTACCGGGACTTCAACTCTACGAGCAGTACTTC	CASSLPGLQLYEQYF
NA	TRBV18	TRBJ1-2	NA	TGTGCCAGCTCACCCCGTGGGGGGGAGATTTATGGCTACACCTTC	CASSPRGGEIYGYTF
TRBD1	TRBV5-1	TRBJ2-7	NA	TGCGCCAGCAGCTTGGCCCCGGGACAGGGGACCTCCGGCTCCTACGAGCAGTACTTC	CASSLAPGQGTSGSYEQYF
TRBD2	TRBV10-3	TRBJ2-7	NA	TGTGCCATCAAGGACCCCAGCGGGAAGTCCTACGAGCAGTACTTC	CAIKDPSGKSYEQYF
TRBD2	TRBV9	TRBJ2-7	NA	TGTGCCAGCAGCGTCGGGACTAGTAGCCACGAGCAGTACTTC	CASSVGTSSHEQYF
NA	TRBV9	TRBJ1-4	NA	TGTGCCAGCAGCCGCACCCCAACTAATGAAAAACTGTTTTTT	CASSRTPTNEKLFF
TRBD2	TRBV20-1	TRBJ2-3	NA	TGCAGTGTGCTAGCGGGAGATACGCAGTATTTT	CSVLAGDTQYF
NA	TRBV11-2	TRBJ2-7	NA	TGTGCCAGCAGCTTAGATCTGTCGGACCCTCGGTACGAGCAGTACTTC	CASSLDLSDPRYEQYF
NA	TRBV6-1	TRBJ2-6	NA	TGTGCCAGCTTGAGACTCTCTGGGGCCAACGTCCTGACTTTC	CASLRLSGANVLTF
TRBD2	TRBV18	TRBJ2-1	NA	TGTGCCAGCTCACCATATGCACCGGGAGCGGGAGACAATGAGCAGTTCTTC	CASSPYAPGAGDNEQFF
NA	TRBV7-9	TRBJ2-1	NA	TGTGCCAGCAGCTCCGGCAATGAGCAGTTCTTC	CASSSGNEQFF
NA	TRBV2	TRBJ1-1	NA	TGTGCCAGCAGTCCAGAGGGGAACACTGAAGCTTTCTTT	CASSPEGNTEAFF
TRBD1	TRBV7-9	TRBJ2-2	NA	TGTGCCAGCAGCCCTGGGACAGTTAACACCGGGGAGCTGTTTTTT	CASSPGTVNTGELFF
TRBD2	TRBV5-1	TRBJ2-1	NA	TGCGCCAGCAGCCCTGGACTAGCGGGAGTCCATGAGCAGTTCTTC	CASSPGLAGVHEQFF
NA	TRBV29-1	TRBJ1-1	NA	TGCAGTACTTTAACGGGGGCGAACACTGAAGCTTTCTTT	CSTLTGANTEAFF
NA	TRBV20-1	TRBJ2-1	NA	TGCAGTGCCAGGCACTTGGGCAGGGAGTTCTTC	CSARHLGREFF
TRBD2	TRBV4-1	TRBJ2-5	NA	TGCGCCAGCAGCCAAGATCGGCTAGCGGGAGGGTTGGAGACCCAGTACTTC	CASSQDRLAGGLETQYF
NA	TRBV5-4	TRBJ2-7	NA	TGTGCCAGCAGCTTGGAGACTAGGGGGAGGAGTTCCGAGCAGTACTTC	CASSLETRGRSSEQYF
NA	TRBV6-6	TRBJ1-1	NA	TGTGCCAGCAGTTACTCTGGAGCGAACACTGAAGCTTTCTTT	CASSYSGANTEAFF
NA	TRBV7-2	TRBJ2-7	NA	TGTGCCAGCAGCTTAGGTCCGGGTAGCGAGCAGTACTTC	CASSLGPGSEQYF
NA	TRBV5-5	TRBJ1-2	NA	TGTGCCAGCAGCAGGGATACCGATGGCTACACCTTC	CASSRDTDGYTF
NA	TRBV19	TRBJ1-3	NA	TGTGCCAGTAGTCTACGGACGTCAGGAAACACCATATATTTT	CASSLRTSGNTIYF
NA	TRBV9	TRBJ1-4	NA	TGTGCCAGCAGCCCCCGGAGTACAACTAATGAAAAACTGTTTTTT	CASSPRSTTNEKLFF
NA	TRBV6-4	TRBJ2-5	NA	TGTGCCAGCAGTGACTCGAGTCGGGGGACCCAGTACTTC	CASSDSSRGTQYF